Listed below are T cell receptor beta chains from one sample, sequenced in a study of T cell responses to AZD1222 COVID-19 vaccine. The data were produced by immunoSEQ multiplex PCR, yet TCRdb's version contains in-frame clones alone and is incomplete. The sample yields about 150,000 clones, around nine tenths seen once. Sample: peripheral blood, taken on day 0 of AZD1222 vaccination. These receptors were obtained from an adult in good health. Both conserved end residues are part of each CDR3. The order of the fields is V gene, J gene, CDR3 protein.

>TRBV19|TRBJ1-4
CASSSQGREKLFF
>TRBV28|TRBJ2-1
CASSLSGQGSYNEQFF
>TRBV5-6|TRBJ1-5
CASSLRTGGNQPQHF
>TRBV19|TRBJ1-1
CASIRTGMNTEAFF
>TRBV6-5|TRBJ1-2
CASRAGGDNYGYTF
>TRBV27|TRBJ1-5
CASGLTGGRGNQPQHF
>TRBV3-1/TRBV3-2|TRBJ2-3
CASSHGGGGDTQYF
>TRBV19|TRBJ1-1
CASSMGRHTEAFF
>TRBV6-1|TRBJ1-2
CASSDIGTGAGYTF
>TRBV9|TRBJ1-3
CASSVVPGTDGNTIYF
>TRBV12-3/TRBV12-4|TRBJ1-3
CASWADRGNTIYF
>TRBV2|TRBJ2-7
CASSSVGVSDYEQYF
>TRBV7-9|TRBJ1-2
CASSLRVDRGDGYTF
>TRBV12-2|TRBJ1-2
CASRLSWGVLSSGYTF
>TRBV28|TRBJ1-4
CASFRARANEKLFF
>TRBV19|TRBJ1-6
CASQKRDSYSPLHF
>TRBV24-1|TRBJ1-2
CATSDSGSDRAGYGYTF
>TRBV11-1|TRBJ1-2
CASSPDRGHGYTF
>TRBV7-9|TRBJ1-1
CASSLGGTVRQNTEAFF
>TRBV30|TRBJ1-1
CAWRLLRMNTEAFF
>TRBV11-3|TRBJ1-2
CASSKPGRGNGYTF
>TRBV19|TRBJ2-3
CATGPPSGGSYTQYF
>TRBV28|TRBJ1-1
CASSFGRGTEAFF